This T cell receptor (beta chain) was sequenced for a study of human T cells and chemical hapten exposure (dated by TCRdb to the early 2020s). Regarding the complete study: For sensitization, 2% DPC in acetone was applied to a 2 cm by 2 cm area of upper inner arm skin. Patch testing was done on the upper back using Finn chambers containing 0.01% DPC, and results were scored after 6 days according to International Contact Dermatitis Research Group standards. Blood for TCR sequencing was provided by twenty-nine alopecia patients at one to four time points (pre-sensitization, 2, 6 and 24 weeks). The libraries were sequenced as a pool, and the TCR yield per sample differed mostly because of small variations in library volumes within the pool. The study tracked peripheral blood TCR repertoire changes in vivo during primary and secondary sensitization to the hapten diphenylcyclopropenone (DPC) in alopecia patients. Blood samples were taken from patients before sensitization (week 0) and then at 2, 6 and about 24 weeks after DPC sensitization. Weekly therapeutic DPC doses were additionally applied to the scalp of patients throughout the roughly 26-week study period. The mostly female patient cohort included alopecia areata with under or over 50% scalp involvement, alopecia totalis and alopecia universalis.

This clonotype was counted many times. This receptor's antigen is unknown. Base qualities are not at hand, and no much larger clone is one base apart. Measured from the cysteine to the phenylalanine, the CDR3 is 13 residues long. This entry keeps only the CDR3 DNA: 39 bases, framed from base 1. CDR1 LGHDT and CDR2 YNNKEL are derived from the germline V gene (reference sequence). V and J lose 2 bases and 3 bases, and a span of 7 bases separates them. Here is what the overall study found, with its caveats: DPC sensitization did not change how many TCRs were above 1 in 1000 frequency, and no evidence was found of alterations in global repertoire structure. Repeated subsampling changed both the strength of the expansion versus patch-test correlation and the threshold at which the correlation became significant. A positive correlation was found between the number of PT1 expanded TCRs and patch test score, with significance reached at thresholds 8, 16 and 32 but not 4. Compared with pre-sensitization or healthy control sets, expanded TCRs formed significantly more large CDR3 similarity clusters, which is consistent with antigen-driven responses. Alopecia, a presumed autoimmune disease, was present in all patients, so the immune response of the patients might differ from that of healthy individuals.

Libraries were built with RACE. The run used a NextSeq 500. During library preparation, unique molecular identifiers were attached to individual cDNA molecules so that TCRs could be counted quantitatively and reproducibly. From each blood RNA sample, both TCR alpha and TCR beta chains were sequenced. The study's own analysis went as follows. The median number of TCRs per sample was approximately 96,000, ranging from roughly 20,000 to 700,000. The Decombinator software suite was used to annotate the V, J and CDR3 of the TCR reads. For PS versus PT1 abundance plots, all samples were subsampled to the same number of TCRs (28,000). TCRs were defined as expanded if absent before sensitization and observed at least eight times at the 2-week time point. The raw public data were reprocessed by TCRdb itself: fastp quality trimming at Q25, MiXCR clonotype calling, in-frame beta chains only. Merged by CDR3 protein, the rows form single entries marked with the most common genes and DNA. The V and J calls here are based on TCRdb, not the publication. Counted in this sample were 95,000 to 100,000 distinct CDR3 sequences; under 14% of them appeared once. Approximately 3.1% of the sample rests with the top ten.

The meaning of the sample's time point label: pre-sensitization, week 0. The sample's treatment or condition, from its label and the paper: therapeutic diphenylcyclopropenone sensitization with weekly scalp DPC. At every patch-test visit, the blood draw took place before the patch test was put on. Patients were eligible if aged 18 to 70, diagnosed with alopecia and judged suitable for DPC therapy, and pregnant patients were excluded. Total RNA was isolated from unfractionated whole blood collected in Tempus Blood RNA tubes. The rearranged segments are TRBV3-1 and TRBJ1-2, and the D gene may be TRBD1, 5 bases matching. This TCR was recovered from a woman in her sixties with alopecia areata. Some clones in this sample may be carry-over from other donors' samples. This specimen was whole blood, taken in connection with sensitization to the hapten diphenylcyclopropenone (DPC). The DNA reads TGTGCCAGCAGCCAACAGGGCTACTATGGCTACACCTTC. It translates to CASSQQGYYGYTF.